This TCR beta chain originates from a study of cytomegalovirus exposure and HLA in healthy donors. PCR employed 60 Vbeta and 13 Jbeta primers. The assay was immunoSEQ multiplex PCR, and TCRdb's table has in-frame clones only and misses some. The data show some 61,000 clones, about 81% seen once. These donors counted as nominally healthy when sampled, but unrecorded immune exposures were likely. Points on this clone: Sequence at one end of the junction differs from germline and may be a read error.

Germline loops: CDR1 MNHEY, CDR2 SMNVEV (reference sequence). The CDR3 has 11 amino acids. Sequencing was performed on PBMCs. The TCR was taken from a human donor in good health. The gene calls are TRBV27 and TRBJ1-2, with D hard to call. The CDR3 loop is CASRIDGGYPF. CDR3 in DNA: TGTGCCAGCAGAATCGACGGCGGCTACCCCTTC.